This T cell receptor beta chain was recorded in a study of immune heterogeneity within non-small cell lung tumors. Looking at the study overall: Histology included a few squamous cell carcinomas, over 8 non-squamous carcinomas and 1 unspecified tumor. General study findings and limits: There were identical dominant CDR3 beta clonotypes recurring across tumor sites within a patient, together with site-unique high-frequency clones. Clonality of local T cells correlated moderately but significantly with local tumor mutational burden (R approximately 0.33).

Multiplex PCR was performed with 32 V and 13 J primers, and it amplified TCR beta CDR3. Using its own MiXCR run on the multiplex PCR reads, TCRdb lists one record per CDR3 protein. Among 21,000 or so distinct CDR3 sequences listed, less than 35% were seen once. The germline V gene encodes CDR1 KGHSH and CDR2 LQKENI. Trimming left V 5 bases short and J 8 bases short, with 16 bases between. The CDR3 is made up of 15 amino acids. Turning to this clonotype: Its antigen is not known.

Bulk tumor genomic DNA, about 600 ng per sample, was the template. Several biopsies were collected from each primary tumor during surgery. They were spaced as far apart as possible within the tumor mass. Curative surgical treatment was performed in patients who had newly diagnosed, untreated non-small cell lung cancer. Patients with newly diagnosed non-small cell lung cancer who underwent surgery with curative intent served as donors. The sequence was obtained from a man aged 35 to 55 with non-small cell lung cancer. The chain is built from TRBV18 and TRBJ1-6; tentatively, D is TRBD1 (6 bases). Sequenced: lung tumor tissue. The CDR3 DNA reads TGTGCCAGCTCAAACCCGGGACAATTGCATTCACCCCTCCACTTT. Translating it yields CASSNPGQLHSPLHF. The full variable domain, its missing parts supplied by reference TRBV18 and TRBJ1-6, is NAGVMQNPRHLVRRRGQEARLRCSPMKGHSHVYWYRQLPEEGLKFMVYLQKENIIDESGMPKERFSAEFPKEGPSILRIQQVVRGDSAAYFCASSNPGQLHSPLHFGNGTRLTVT.